Below are 25 T cell receptor beta chains sequenced from a single sample in a study of shared clonotypes between healthy human individuals. Measured with immunoSEQ multiplex PCR; TCRdb has only the in-frame clones, and not every one. The top ten hold around 0.37% of the sample, which has approximately 2.5 million clones, 80% to 95% seen once. Sequenced: naive CD4+ T cells from PBMCs. Described subset: CD45RA+ positively selected. The receptor set was obtained from a man aged 18 to 35 in good health. Some clones in this sample may be carry-over from other donors' samples.

This clone was found a few times. This chain connects TRBV18 to TRBJ1-1; 7 bases map to TRBD1. Germline-derived CDR1 and CDR2 are KGHSH and LQKENI. This CDR3 region has 13 residues. The V gene end was trimmed by 5 bases and the J gene end by 2 bases; junction bases not matched to a gene: 2. CDR3 protein: CASSDRVNTEAFF. CDR3 bases: TGTGCCAGCTCAGACAGGGTAAACACTGAAGCTTTCTTT. Looking up the rest from reference TRBV18 and TRBJ1-1 gives the full variable domain: NAGVMQNPRHLVRRRGQEARLRCSPMKGHSHVYWYRQLPEEGLKFMVYLQKENIIDESGMPKERFSAEFPKEGPSILRIQQVVRGDSAAYFCASSDRVNTEAFFGQGTRLTVV.

The rearrangement joins TRBV11-1 to TRBJ1-2, with D perhaps TRBD1 (6 bases). The CDR3 has 15 amino acids. V shed 7 bases and J shed 8 bases, with 23 bases lying between them. Germline lookup yields CDR1 SGHAT and CDR2 FQDESV (reference sequence). This CDR3 is CASTTYGGGASGYTF. DNA for the CDR3: TGTGCCAGCACGACCTACGGGGGGGGCGCGTCCGGCTACACCTTC.

The genes are TRBV5-6 and TRBJ1-4; no clear D gene. CDR1 is SGHDT, CDR2 YYEEEE, per germline. This CDR3 is built from 15 residues. V lost 7 bases to trimming and J lost 2 bases, with 15 bases between them. The CDR3 is CASAMRSVTNEKLFF. CDR3 DNA: TGTGCCAGCGCAATGCGGTCCGTTACTAATGAAAAACTGTTTTTT.

The chain carries TRBV27 and TRBJ1-5; D unresolved. The V end lost 7 bases, the J end lost 7 bases, and 26 bases lay between the germline ends. The CDR3 runs to 17 residues. Germline V gene sequence: CDR1 MNHEY, CDR2 SMNVEV (reference sequence). The DNA of the CDR3 is TGTGCCAGCACCCCCGGTTGGAAAGGCCCTGATTCGCAGCCCCAGCATTTT. Its translation: CASTPGWKGPDSQPQHF.

This clone was observed a handful of times. This sequence joins TRBV7-6 and TRBJ1-2, with a tentative D call TRBD1 (5 bases). The CDR3 has 12 amino acids. Germline lookup yields CDR1 SGHVS and CDR2 FNYEAQ. V lost 4 bases to trimming and J lost 8 bases, with 11 bases between them. The CDR3 nucleotides are TGTGCCAGCAGCTCAGGGTCTGTAGGCTACACCTTC. Its translation: CASSSGSVGYTF. The entire variable domain, with the rest obtained from reference TRBV7-6 and TRBJ1-2, is as follows: GAGVSQSPRYKVTKRGQDVALRCDPISGHVSLYWYRQALGQGPEFLTYFNYEAQQDKSGLPNDRFSAERPEGSISTLTIQRTEQRDSAMYRCASSSGSVGYTFGSGTRLTVV.

The CDR3: CASSFLRTSGYNEQFF. The CDR3, as DNA: TGTGCCAGCAGTTTTCTGAGGACTAGCGGATACAATGAGCAGTTCTTC. V gene TRBV28 combines with J gene TRBJ2-1, with 10 bases aligning to TRBD2. Trimming at V came to 3 bases and at J to 4 bases, leaving 6 bases not matched to a gene. Per the germline V gene, CDR1 is MDHEN and CDR2 is SYDVKM. The CDR3 spans 16 residues.

The CDR3 DNA reads as TGTGCCAGCAGCCCATCGGCAGGGGAACCATCTGAAGCTTTCTTT. Protein sequence: CASSPSAGEPSEAFF. The V call is TRBV7-2, the J call TRBJ1-1, with D possibly matching TRBD1 (6 bases). V gave up 5 bases and J gave up 6 bases, with 19 bases separating them. Germline CDR1 reads SGHTA; CDR2 reads FQGNSA. The CDR3 extends over 15 amino acids.

The J gene is TRBJ1-2, the V gene TRBV28, with D perhaps TRBD1 (6 bases). The germline V gene encodes CDR1 MDHEN and CDR2 SYDVKM. V was cut by 6 bases and J by 8 bases, with 16 bases left in between. The CDR3 is made up of 13 amino acids. CDR3 coding DNA: TGTGCCAGCAGAGTCCAGGGGTCTGACGGCTACACCTTC. Its translation is CASRVQGSDGYTF.

The rearrangement uses TRBV7-8 and TRBJ2-7; 7 bases map to TRBD1. Germline values: CDR1 SGHVS, CDR2 FQNEAQ. The CDR3 length is 13 residues. Trimming at V came to 5 bases and at J to 2 bases, leaving 3 bases not matched to a gene. The CDR3 DNA sequence: TGTGCCAGCAGCAGGGGGCCCCCCTACGAGCAGTACTTC. It translates to CASSRGPPYEQYF.

The CDR3 protein is CASSVPGHEQHF. In DNA form, the CDR3 reads TGTGCCAGCAGCGTCCCGGGACACGAGCAACATTTT. The rearrangement uses TRBV14 and TRBJ1-5; TRBD1 is a possible D gene (6 bases). The V end lost 5 bases, the J end lost 16 bases, and 18 bases lay between the germline ends. From germline, CDR1 is SGHDN and CDR2 FVKESK. This CDR3 has 12 residues.

The chain has TRBV29-1 and TRBJ2-1, with D perhaps TRBD2 (5 bases). Germline CDR1 reads SQVTM; CDR2 reads ANQGSEA. The CDR3 has 16 amino acids. Deletions cut 0 bases from V and 4 bases from J, with 16 bases between. The CDR3 DNA is TGCAGCGTTGAAGATCGAGGGTCAGTTGGGTACAATGAGCAGTTCTTC. This codes for CSVEDRGSVGYNEQFF.

The V call is TRBV29-1, the J call TRBJ2-1; 7 nucleotides match TRBD1. The CDR3 loop spans 18 amino acids. From germline, CDR1 is SQVTM and CDR2 ANQGSEA. The V segment lost 1 base and the J segment 3 bases; nucleotides outside the gene matches: 15. The CDR3 is CSVEGRTGGSTLYNEQFF. Written as DNA, the CDR3 is TGCAGCGTTGAAGGCCGGACAGGCGGCTCGACCCTCTACAATGAGCAGTTCTTC.

V is TRBV5-4 and J is TRBJ1-1; a weak D match, TRBD1 (6 bases). Germline V gives CDR1 SGHNT, CDR2 YYREEE (reference sequence). Trimming pared 1 base from V and 5 bases from J, leaving 15 bases between. This CDR3 has 15 residues. DNA for the CDR3: TGTGCCAGCAGCTTGCCTCGGGGGCTTTGGACTGAAGCTTTCTTT. It is translated as CASSLPRGLWTEAFF.

This clone was seen just once. Other DNA sequences of this sample code for an identical CDR3. V is TRBV28 and J is TRBJ2-7, with D unresolved. Germline V gene sequence: CDR1 MDHEN, CDR2 SYDVKM. V dropped 4 bases and J dropped 3 bases, with 4 bases sitting between them. This CDR3 comprises 11 residues. Here the CDR3 reads CASSYSYEQYF. CDR3 nucleotide sequence: TGTGCCAGCAGTTACAGCTACGAGCAGTACTTC.

The CDR3 DNA reads as TGTGCCAGCAGTTTACCTCCAGGGAGCGGGAGGAGGCACGAGCAGTACTTC. Amino acid sequence: CASSLPPGSGRRHEQYF. The genes are TRBV27 and TRBJ2-7; 9 bases line up with TRBD2. The CDR3 contains 17 residues. In germline, CDR1 is MNHEY, CDR2 SMNVEV (reference sequence). The V segment lost 2 bases and the J segment 5 bases; nucleotides outside the gene matches: 13.

About this clone itself: The junction differs from germline at one of its ends, possibly a read error. The chain uses TRBV7-9 and TRBJ2-3; the D gene is possibly TRBD1 (5 bases). The CDR3 is 12 amino acids. Germline lookup yields CDR1 SEHNR and CDR2 FQNEAQ (reference sequence). The CDR3 is CASSLSETDLLF. The CDR3, as DNA: TGTGCCAGCAGCTTAAGTGAGACAGACCTCCTCTTT.

The chain is built from TRBV19 and TRBJ2-5; the match to TRBD2 covers 10 bases. Germline V gene data show CDR1 as LNHDA and CDR2 as SQIVND (reference sequence). V lost 3 bases, J lost 4 bases, and 8 bases stayed unmatched. This CDR3 comprises 16 residues. The CDR3 DNA reads TGTGCCAGTAGTATCGGGGCTAGCGGGAGAGGAGAGACCCAGTACTTC. This sequence encodes CASSIGASGRGETQYF.

This clone was seen a handful of times. DNA for the CDR3: TGTGCCAGCAGCTTAGGTGGGGGACCGGGTGAAGCTTTCTTT. It encodes CASSLGGGPGEAFF. V is TRBV7-9 and J is TRBJ1-1, with D perhaps TRBD1 (5 bases). Trimming took 1 base from V and 7 from J, leaving 13 bases between them. The CDR3 contains 14 residues. Germline CDR1 reads SEHNR; CDR2 reads FQNEAQ (reference sequence). Together with reference TRBV7-9 and TRBJ1-1, the CDR3 gives the full variable domain: DTGVSQNPRHKITKRGQNVTFRCDPISEHNRLYWYRQTLGQGPEFLTYFQNEAQLEKSRLLSDRFSAERPKGSFSTLEIQRTEQGDSAMYLCASSLGGGPGEAFFGQGTRLTVV.

The chain has TRBV13 and TRBJ1-1; perhaps TRBD1 as D (5 bases). The length of the CDR3 is 14 residues. V was cut by 3 bases and J by 1 base, with 9 bases left in between. The germline CDR1 and CDR2 sequences are PRHDT and FYEKMQ (reference sequence). The CDR3 sequence is CASSLGGTNTEAFF. The CDR3 nucleotides read TGTGCCAGCAGCTTGGGGGGTACGAACACTGAAGCTTTCTTT. The full variable domain, completed using reference TRBV13 and TRBJ1-1, is AAGVIQSPRHLIKEKRETATLKCYPIPRHDTVYWYQQGPGQDPQFLISFYEKMQSDKGSIPDRFSAQQFSDYHSELNMSSLELGDSALYFCASSLGGTNTEAFFGQGTRLTVV.

This chain links TRBV5-6 with TRBJ1-2, with no clear D. Per germline, CDR1 SGHDT and CDR2 YYEEEE. The CDR3 is made up of 15 amino acids. V gave up 6 bases and J gave up 1 base, with 16 bases separating them. The CDR3 region is CASITRRLDNYGYTF. CDR3 bases: TGTGCCAGCATTACCCGGAGGCTGGATAACTATGGCTACACCTTC.

For this clone: The sample holds other DNA sequences that translate to the same CDR3. This chain joins TRBV5-1 and TRBJ2-2; no definite D call. The CDR3 is 13 residues long. Germline CDR1 and CDR2: SGHRS and YFSETQ. Between the trimmed V and J ends, which lost 4 bases and 5 bases, there was a span of 9 bases. CDR3 DNA: TGCGCCAGCAGCAGGGTTCCTACCGGGGAGCTGTTTTTT. Its translation is CASSRVPTGELFF.

In regard to this clone: Within the sample, other DNA sequences also encode this same CDR3. This chain links TRBV5-1 with TRBJ1-3; 8 nucleotides agree with TRBD1. V lost 0 bases, J lost 0 bases, and 2 bases stayed unmatched. CDR1 SGHRS and CDR2 YFSETQ come from the germline V gene. The CDR3 loop spans 16 amino acids. CDR3 nucleotides: TGCGCCAGCAGCTTGGCCGGGACAGGCTCTGGAAACACCATATATTTT. It is translated as CASSLAGTGSGNTIYF.

The chain's CDR3 is CATSRDLGEQYF. CDR3 nucleotide sequence: TGTGCCACCAGCAGAGATCTGGGCGAGCAGTACTTC. The chain combines TRBV15 with TRBJ2-7, with D uncertain. Germline V gene data show CDR1 as LNHNV and CDR2 as YYDKDF (reference sequence). This CDR3 is 12 amino acids long. The V end lost 0 bases, the J end lost 6 bases, and 6 bases lay between the germline ends. Supplemented by reference TRBV15 and TRBJ2-7, the full variable domain reads DAMVIQNPRYQVTQFGKPVTLSCSQTLNHNVMYWYQQKSSQAPKLLFHYYDKDFNNEADTPDNFQSRRPNTSFCFLDIRSPGLGDTAMYLCATSRDLGEQYFGPGTRLTVT.

The chain combines TRBV5-5 with TRBJ1-4, with 9 nucleotides matching TRBD1. The CDR3 has 14 amino acids. CDR1 SGHKS and CDR2 YYEKEE come from the germline V gene (reference sequence). With V trimmed by 4 bases and J by 4 bases, 2 bases remained unmatched. The CDR3 DNA is TGTGCCAGCAGCCGGACAGGGGTTAATGAAAAACTGTTTTTT. This encodes CASSRTGVNEKLFF.

The V call is TRBV5-4, the J call TRBJ2-2, with unresolved D. Trimming shortened V by 4 bases and J by 6 bases, and 10 bases separated the two germline ends. The germline gives CDR1 SGHNT, CDR2 YYREEE (reference sequence). The CDR3 has 13 residues. CDR3 residues: CASSPAYSGELFF. The CDR3 bases are TGTGCCAGCAGCCCGGCCTACTCCGGGGAGCTGTTTTTT. Variable domain in full (rest from reference TRBV5-4 and TRBJ2-2): ETGVTQSPTHLIKTRGQQVTLRCSSQSGHNTVSWYQQALGQGPQFIFQYYREEENGRGNFPPRFSGLQFPNYSSELNVNALELDDSALYLCASSPAYSGELFFGEGSRLTVL.